Listed below are T cell receptor beta chains from one sample, sequenced in a study of human T cells and chemical hapten exposure. One entry per CDR3 protein, called by TCRdb with MiXCR from the RACE reads. The repertoire has about 39,000 distinct CDR3 sequences, roughly 13% of them found once; the top ten carry around 2%. Source: whole blood, taken in connection with sensitization to the hapten diphenylcyclopropenone (DPC). The receptors here all came from a woman between 35 and 50 years old with alopecia areata. Some clones in this sample may be carry-over from other donors' samples. The CDR3 runs from the conserved cysteine through the conserved F or W. The D gene is left open where the match is weak. Size tells how often a clone was seen (once, few, many) or the class of an expanded clone, and some rows leave it out.

V,size,D,J,CDR3,DNA
TRBV10-3,few,TRBD2,TRBJ2-2,CATGTSGSDTGELFF,TGTGCCACCGGGACTAGCGGGAGTGACACCGGGGAGCTGTTTTTT
TRBV10-3,few,.,TRBJ2-3,CAISAGEPDTQYF,TGTGCCATCAGTGCTGGGGAGCCAGATACGCAGTATTTT
TRBV7-9,many,TRBD1,TRBJ1-4,CASSFTGTGGSEKLFF,TGTGCCAGCAGCTTCACCGGGACAGGGGGGAGTGAAAAACTGTTTTTT
TRBV10-3,few,TRBD1,TRBJ2-2,CATTGTGKNTGELFF,TGTGCCACTACGGGGACAGGAAAAAACACCGGGGAGCTGTTTTTT
TRBV18,many,.,TRBJ1-5,CASSPDDTNQPQHF,TGTGCCAGCTCACCAGACGACACCAATCAGCCCCAGCATTTT
TRBV24-1,many,.,TRBJ2-3,CATSDTRADRSSTDTQYF,TGTGCCACCAGTGACACCCGCGCCGACAGGTCTAGCACAGATACGCAGTATTTT
TRBV10-3,.,.,TRBJ1-2,CAISYGGDPGYGYTF,TGTGCCATCAGTTATGGGGGAGACCCAGGCTATGGCTACACCTTC
TRBV10-3,.,TRBD1,TRBJ1-2,CAISEQGDYGYTF,TGTGCCATCAGTGAACAGGGGGACTATGGCTACACCTTC
TRBV7-9,.,.,TRBJ1-2,CASSWARGTSNYGYTF,TGTGCCAGCAGTTGGGCACGGGGCACCTCTAACTATGGCTACACCTTC
TRBV9,many,TRBD2,TRBJ2-3,CASTSGSGDTQYF,TGTGCCAGCACTAGCGGGAGTGGAGATACGCAGTATTTT
TRBV10-1,many,TRBD1,TRBJ2-5,CASSAGTGQETQYF,TGCGCCAGCAGTGCAGGGACAGGCCAAGAGACCCAGTACTTC
TRBV3-1,few,.,TRBJ2-2,CASSATGSNTGELFF,TGTGCCAGCTCGGCAACGGGCAGCAACACCGGGGAGCTGTTTTTT
TRBV28,.,.,TRBJ2-5,CASSSPRSETQYF,TGTGCCAGCAGTTCGCCCAGGTCGGAGACCCAGTACTTC
TRBV4-1,many,TRBD2,TRBJ2-7,CASSQESGTSGHYEQYF,TGCGCCAGCAGCCAAGAGTCCGGGACTAGCGGTCACTACGAGCAGTACTTC
TRBV12-3/TRBV12-4,many,.,TRBJ2-5,CASSSGRETQYF,TGTGCCAGCAGTTCGGGGAGAGAGACCCAGTACTTC
TRBV19,many,.,TRBJ2-2,CASSQGGTGAGELFF,TGTGCCAGTAGTCAGGGGGGGACCGGCGCCGGGGAGCTGTTTTTT
TRBV2,.,.,TRBJ2-7,CASSVADEQYF,TGTGCCAGCAGTGTCGCCGACGAGCAGTACTTC
TRBV4-1,.,TRBD1,TRBJ1-1,CASSQDDRGRTEAFF,TGCGCCAGCAGCCAAGATGACAGGGGGCGAACTGAAGCTTTCTTT
TRBV24-1,.,.,TRBJ1-1,CATSGAFF,TGTGCCACCAGTGGGGCTTTCTTT
TRBV20-1,.,.,TRBJ1-4,CSAPPGTNEKLFF,TGCAGTGCCCCGCCGGGAACTAATGAAAAACTGTTTTTT
TRBV28,.,.,TRBJ1-5,CANSFRVSQPQHF,TGTGCCAACAGTTTCAGGGTTAGCCAGCCCCAGCATTTT
TRBV27,.,.,TRBJ1-5,CASSPREGDQPQHF,TGTGCCAGCAGTCCCCGAGAGGGAGATCAGCCCCAGCATTTT
TRBV30,many,TRBD1,TRBJ1-5,CAWGRQGNGQPQHF,TGTGCCTGGGGGAGACAGGGGAACGGGCAGCCCCAGCATTTT
TRBV9,few,.,TRBJ2-1,CASSPRRASYNEQFF,TGTGCCAGCAGCCCCCGACGGGCTTCCTACAATGAGCAGTTCTTC
TRBV11-2,few,.,TRBJ1-5,CASSSPLGHQPQHF,TGTGCCAGCAGCTCTCCGCTTGGCCATCAGCCCCAGCATTTT
TRBV7-9,few,.,TRBJ2-1,CASSSYRVNEQFF,TGTGCCAGCAGCTCCTACAGGGTCAATGAGCAGTTCTTC
TRBV6-5,many,TRBD2,TRBJ2-5,CASSNSGRGVETQYF,TGTGCCAGCAGCAATAGCGGGAGGGGGGTAGAGACCCAGTACTTC